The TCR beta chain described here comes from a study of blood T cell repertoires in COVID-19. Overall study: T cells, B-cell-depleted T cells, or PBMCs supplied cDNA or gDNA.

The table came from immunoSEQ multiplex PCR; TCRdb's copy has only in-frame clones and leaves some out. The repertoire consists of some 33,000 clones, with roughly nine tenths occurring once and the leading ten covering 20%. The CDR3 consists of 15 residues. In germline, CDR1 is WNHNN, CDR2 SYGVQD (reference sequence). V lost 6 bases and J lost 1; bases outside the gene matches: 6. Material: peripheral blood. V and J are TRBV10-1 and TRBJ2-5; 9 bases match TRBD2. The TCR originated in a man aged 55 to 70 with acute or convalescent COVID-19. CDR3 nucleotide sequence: TGCGCCAGCAGCGACAGCGGGAGGATCCAAGAGACCCAGTACTTC. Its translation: CASSDSGRIQETQYF.